These T cell receptor beta chains were read from a single sample in a study of blood T cell repertoires in COVID-19. Clones were sequenced by immunoSEQ multiplex PCR, and TCRdb holds only the in-frame ones, with some missing. The sample includes around 100,000 clones, 84% of them seen just once. The sequenced sample was peripheral blood. The receptor set was obtained from a human donor in a cohort sampled during active or convalescent COVID-19. Both conserved end residues are part of each CDR3. The D gene is left open where the match is weak. Size is omitted from some rows. Given values are once, few, many or a class for expanded clones.

J gene | V gene | clone size | D gene | CDR3 protein | CDR3 DNA
TRBJ2-5 | TRBV5-4 | - | - | CASSLGGLQETQYF | TGTGCCAGCAGCTTAGGGGGTCTCCAAGAGACCCAGTACTTC
TRBJ2-5 | TRBV12-5 | - | - | CASGWGVAETQYF | TGTGCTAGTGGTTGGGGGGTTGCGGAGACCCAGTACTTC
TRBJ2-1 | TRBV11-2 | once | - | CASSLDHRRGNEQFF | TGTGCCAGCAGCTTAGATCACAGGAGGGGCAATGAGCAGTTCTTC
TRBJ2-1 | TRBV24-1 | - | TRBD2 | CATSDPGTSGSNEQFF | TGTGCCACCAGTGACCCCGGGACTAGCGGGTCAAATGAGCAGTTCTTC
TRBJ1-1 | TRBV9 | - | - | CASSAGYRISNTEAFF | TGTGCCAGCAGCGCAGGATACAGGATATCGAACACTGAAGCTTTCTTT
TRBJ1-4 | TRBV4-1 | - | - | CASRPVGGRQEEKLFF | TGCGCCAGCAGGCCGGTCGGCGGGCGGCAAGAGGAAAAACTGTTTTTT
TRBJ1-4 | TRBV28 | once | - | CASSPGTALGEKLFF | TGTGCCAGCAGTCCCGGAACAGCCCTTGGTGAAAAACTGTTTTTT
TRBJ2-1 | TRBV19 | - | TRBD2 | CASSTPSGGLSYNEQFF | TGTGCCAGTAGTACCCCTAGCGGGGGCCTATCCTACAATGAGCAGTTCTTC
TRBJ1-2 | TRBV29-1 | few | - | CSATPGTQNYGYTF | TGCAGCGCAACTCCCGGGACACAAAACTATGGCTACACCTTC
TRBJ2-6 | TRBV2 | - | - | CASKDLRQQLTNSGANVLTF | TGTGCCAGCAAGGACCTCCGACAGCAACTCACAAACTCTGGGGCCAACGTCCTGACTTTC
TRBJ2-7 | TRBV7-9 | few | TRBD1 | CASSPDRVSVHEQYF | TGTGCCAGCAGCCCAGACAGGGTCTCTGTCCACGAGCAGTACTTC
TRBJ1-1 | TRBV27 | - | TRBD1 | CASRDRGRGNTEAFF | TGTGCCAGCAGGGATAGGGGGCGGGGGAACACTGAAGCTTTCTTT
TRBJ1-6 | TRBV9 | - | - | CASSVGAGNSPLHF | TGTGCCAGCAGCGTAGGCGCGGGAAATTCACCCCTCCACTTT
TRBJ2-5 | TRBV20-1 | - | - | CSASRQETQYF | TGCAGTGCTTCACGGCAAGAGACCCAGTACTTC
TRBJ2-6 | TRBV19 | - | TRBD1 | CASSIGGQAGANVLTF | TGTGCCAGTAGTATAGGGGGACAGGCTGGGGCCAACGTCCTGACTTTC
TRBJ2-7 | TRBV6-5 | - | TRBD1 | CASGQDYEQYF | TGTGCCAGCGGACAGGACTACGAGCAGTACTTC
TRBJ2-3 | TRBV5-1 | - | TRBD2 | CASSFGSGATDTQYF | TGCGCCAGCAGCTTCGGTAGCGGGGCCACAGATACGCAGTATTTT
TRBJ1-2 | TRBV5-1 | - | - | CASSLGTVGYGYTF | TGCGCCAGCAGCCTCGGCACAGTTGGCTATGGCTACACCTTC
TRBJ1-5 | TRBV10-3 | - | - | CAISEFGQFDSNQPQHF | TGTGCCATCAGTGAGTTTGGACAGTTCGATAGCAATCAGCCCCAGCATTTT
TRBJ1-5 | TRBV7-2 | few | - | CASRVGAALNQPQHF | TGTGCCAGCAGGGTAGGGGCGGCTTTGAATCAGCCCCAGCATTTT
TRBJ2-3 | TRBV6-5 | - | TRBD1 | CASSSRGPPDTQYF | TGTGCCAGCAGTTCTAGGGGGCCCCCAGATACGCAGTATTTT
TRBJ2-7 | TRBV10-3 | - | TRBD2 | CAISDNSGGPYEQYF | TGTGCCATCAGTGATAATAGCGGGGGACCCTACGAGCAGTACTTC
TRBJ1-6 | TRBV27 | - | - | CASSFPCLRWSEDSCTNEPLHF | TGTGCCAGCAGTTTCCCCTGCCTCAGGTGGTCAGAGGACTCTTGTACTAATGAACCCCTCCACTTT
TRBJ1-1 | TRBV18 | few | - | CASSQVRTQAGEAFF | TGTGCCAGCTCACAAGTCCGGACCCAGGCGGGTGAAGCTTTCTTT
TRBJ1-1 | TRBV7-6 | - | - | CASSESPRGVTEAFF | TGTGCCAGCAGCGAATCCCCCCGGGGGGTCACTGAAGCTTTCTTT
TRBJ2-2 | TRBV7-2 | few | - | CASSLGSSLVAGELFF | TGTGCCAGCAGCTTAGGGTCTAGCTTGGTTGCCGGGGAGCTGTTTTTT
TRBJ1-1 | TRBV7-9 | - | - | CASSSGLMNTEAFF | TGTGCCAGCAGCTCGGGACTTATGAACACTGAAGCTTTCTTT
TRBJ1-2 | TRBV6-6 | once | - | CASSADGLYGYTF | TGTGCCAGCAGTGCCGACGGACTCTATGGCTACACCTTC
TRBJ1-2 | TRBV28 | - | - | CASSLWQRYYGYTF | TGTGCCAGCAGTTTATGGCAGCGGTACTATGGCTACACCTTC
TRBJ2-7 | TRBV11-2 | - | - | CASSLDLDSSYEQYF | TGTGCCAGCAGCTTAGATTTGGACAGCTCCTACGAGCAGTACTTC
TRBJ1-4 | TRBV4-2 | - | - | CASSQEGGSAEKLFF | TGTGCCAGCAGCCAAGAGGGGGGAAGCGCAGAAAAACTGTTTTTT
TRBJ1-4 | TRBV7-9 | - | - | CASSAGLGGLNEKLFF | TGTGCCAGCAGCGCAGGGCTTGGAGGGCTTAATGAAAAACTGTTTTTT
TRBJ2-3 | TRBV7-3 | - | TRBD2 | CASSLAGGTDTQYF | TGTGCCAGCAGCTTAGCGGGAGGCACAGATACGCAGTATTTT
TRBJ1-1 | TRBV18 | - | TRBD1 | CASSPGTANTEAFF | TGTGCCAGCTCACCTGGGACAGCGAACACTGAAGCTTTCTTT
TRBJ2-7 | TRBV11-2 | - | - | CASSSHRVPYEQYF | TGTGCCAGCAGCTCCCACAGGGTTCCCTACGAGCAGTACTTC
TRBJ1-1 | TRBV9 | - | - | CASSPSGGENTEAFF | TGTGCCAGCAGCCCCAGTGGGGGGGAGAACACTGAAGCTTTCTTT
TRBJ1-6 | TRBV6-5 | - | - | CASITGSSYNSPLHF | TGTGCCAGCATCACAGGGAGCTCCTATAATTCACCCCTCCACTTT
TRBJ1-1 | TRBV10-3 | - | - | CAISESFSAGTEAFF | TGTGCCATCAGTGAGTCGTTTTCGGCAGGGACTGAAGCTTTCTTT
TRBJ1-3 | TRBV6-5 | - | - | CASSGSGSSGNTIYF | TGTGCCAGCAGCGGATCGGGAAGCTCTGGAAACACCATATATTTT
TRBJ1-2 | TRBV6-6 | few | - | CASTQSGGGANYGYTF | TGTGCCAGCACACAATCGGGGGGTGGAGCAAACTATGGCTACACCTTC
TRBJ2-2 | TRBV7-6 | - | TRBD1 | CASSSPGQGAHTGELFF | TGTGCCAGCAGCTCACCGGGACAGGGGGCACACACCGGGGAGCTGTTTTTT
TRBJ1-1 | TRBV5-1 | - | TRBD1 | CASSLVGQGTEAFF | TGCGCCAGCAGCTTGGTAGGACAGGGGACTGAAGCTTTCTTT
TRBJ2-3 | TRBV2 | - | - | CASTAGTGTDTQYF | TGTGCCAGCACGGCGGGGACGGGCACAGATACGCAGTATTTT